This T cell receptor beta chain was observed in a study of post-analysis software for immune sequencing data. Study in general: The cohort encompassed relapsing-remitting, secondary progressive and progressive-relapsing multiple sclerosis disease courses. Study conclusions and caveats: Elevated frequency relative to controls characterized a handful of TRBV segments in patients, TRBV5-6, TRBV5-1 and TRBV20-1 among them. Patients with multiple sclerosis recorded significantly lower normalized Chao1 diversity than controls, the study found.

Concerning this clonotype: Its antigen is as yet unknown.

The TCR beta cDNA libraries contained unique molecular identifiers. The source material, roughly 0.85 to 10 million T cells, gave rise to roughly 0.5 million cDNA molecules. TCRdb itself ran the PCR reads through MiXCR, one entry per CDR3 protein. The sample gives more than 450,000 distinct CDR3 sequences, around 40% of which show up once; approximately 1.7% is in the top ten. The CDR3 totals 12 residues. Trimming took 0 bases from V and 8 from J, leaving 10 bases between them. The germline gives CDR1 DFQATT, CDR2 SNEGSKA (reference sequence). Sequences were obtained from blood. V is TRBV20-1 and J is TRBJ1-2, with D perhaps matching TRBD1 (6 bases). This sequence was found in a girl aged 5-17 years with multiple sclerosis. Here the CDR3 reads CSARETGNGYTF. Written as DNA, the CDR3 is TGCAGTGCTAGAGAGACAGGAAACGGCTACACCTTC.